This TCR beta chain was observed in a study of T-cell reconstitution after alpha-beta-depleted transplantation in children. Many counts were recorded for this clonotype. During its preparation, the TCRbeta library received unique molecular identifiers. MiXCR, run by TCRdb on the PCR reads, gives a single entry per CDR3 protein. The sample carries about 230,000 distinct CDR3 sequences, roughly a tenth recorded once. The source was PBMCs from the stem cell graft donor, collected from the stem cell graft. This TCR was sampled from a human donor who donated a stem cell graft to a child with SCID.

In DNA form, the CDR3 reads TGTGCCAGCAGCCCTAACAGGGGAGGTACCTATGGCTACACCTTC. Translating it yields CASSPNRGGTYGYTF. The chain joins TRBV7-2 to TRBJ1-2; TRBD1 aligns across 7 bases. V was clipped by 5 bases and J by 4 bases; unmatched bases: 10. The CDR3 runs to 15 residues. Germline-derived CDR1 and CDR2 are SGHTA and FQGNSA.